What follows are 5 T cell receptor beta chains derived from one specimen sequenced in a study of blood T cell repertoires in COVID-19. Generated by immunoSEQ multiplex PCR, the TCRdb table keeps only in-frame clones and is missing some. The data hold roughly 45,000 clones, with about nine tenths observed a single time. The sample consisted of peripheral blood. The receptor set was obtained from a man between 60 and 75 years old with active COVID-19.

V and J are TRBV19 and TRBJ2-3; tentative D call: TRBD2 (6 bases). V dropped 9 bases and J dropped 0 bases, with 16 bases sitting between them. Per the germline V gene, CDR1 is LNHDA and CDR2 is SQIVND (reference sequence). The CDR3 contains 15 residues. The CDR3 DNA is TGTGCCAGCTCCGCCATGGCGGGAAGCACAGATACGCAGTATTTT. It is translated as CASSAMAGSTDTQYF.

The CDR3 sequence: CASSSRTTAVNTGELFF. CDR3 DNA sequence: TGTGCCAGCAGCTCCCGGACAACCGCCGTGAACACCGGGGAGCTGTTTTTT. The chain has TRBV7-2 and TRBJ2-2; a possible D gene is TRBD1 (5 bases). The CDR3 length is 17 residues. Deletions cut 4 bases from V and 1 base from J, with 16 bases between. In germline, CDR1 is SGHTA, CDR2 FQGNSA.

This chain joins TRBV7-9 and TRBJ2-5, with 9 bases aligning to TRBD2. After removal of 4 bases from V and 7 bases from J, the junction contained 10 bases not matched to a gene. CDR3 length: 15 residues. Germline CDR1 SEHNR, CDR2 FQNEAQ (reference sequence). This CDR3 reads CASSSWSGRSWTQYF. The CDR3 DNA sequence: TGTGCCAGCAGCTCATGGAGCGGGAGGTCATGGACCCAGTACTTC.

V usage is TRBV19 and J usage is TRBJ2-3, with 8 bases that match TRBD2. The CDR3 runs 14 residues. V was pared by 8 bases and J by 0 bases, with 4 bases of the junction left unmatched. The V gene's germline CDR1 is LNHDA and CDR2 SQIVND (reference sequence). DNA for the CDR3: TGTGCCAGTGCTAGCGGGCCTAGCACAGATACGCAGTATTTT. This encodes CASASGPSTDTQYF.

This chain links TRBV5-1 with TRBJ2-1, with D possibly matching TRBD1 (8 bases). From germline, CDR1 is SGHRS and CDR2 YFSETQ. Trimming cost V 0 bases and J 7 bases, with 17 bases left between them. The CDR3 has 16 residues. In nucleotides, the CDR3 is TGCGCCAGCAGCTTGGCCGGGGGGACAGGTCTAAATGAGCAGTTCTTC. As protein: CASSLAGGTGLNEQFF.